This TCR beta chain came from a study of cytomegalovirus exposure and HLA in healthy donors. Sequencing was performed with immunoSEQ multiplex PCR; in TCRdb, only in-frame clones are kept and a portion is missing. This table has approximately 160,000 clones, 80% to 85% appearing once. Germline CDR1 and CDR2: MNHEY and SMNVEV (reference sequence). This CDR3 is 14 amino acids long. Trimming removed 3 bases at V and 1 base at J, with 10 bases between. Source material: PBMCs. The source is a man aged 25-40 years in good health and CMV-seropositive. The chain carries TRBV27 and TRBJ2-7; D remains unclear. The CDR3 spells CASSFDAESYEQYF. The DNA of the CDR3 is TGTGCCAGCAGTTTTGATGCAGAATCCTACGAGCAGTACTTC.